This entry features one T cell receptor beta chain sequence. The CDR3 runs 15 residues. Germline trimming cut 3 bases from V and 6 bases from J; bases unmatched to any gene: 9. The germline V gene has CDR1 SGHVS and CDR2 FQNEAQ. The record originates from a study of immune evolution from preneoplasia to lung adenocarcinoma. The method was immunoSEQ multiplex PCR; TCRdb's version includes in-frame clones alone and lacks a portion of them. The sample has some 8,500 clones; roughly 88% are singletons. The TCR was taken from a person aged 70 to 85 with lung adenocarcinoma. What was sequenced was FFPE minimally invasive lung adenocarcinoma tissue. The rearrangement links TRBV7-8 to TRBJ1-2, with 8 nucleotides matching TRBD1. Here the CDR3 reads CASSFLVRGQNGYTF. Written as DNA, the CDR3 is TGTGCCAGCAGCTTTTTGGTCAGGGGGCAAAATGGCTACACCTTC.